This TCR beta chain was recovered during a study of blood T cells in healthy people across ages. Study conclusions and caveats: Strongly correlated with naive T cell percentage was TCR beta diversity.

A sample-barcoded 5' primer and a J-beta primer mix were used in a second PCR of roughly 7 to 11 cycles. TCRdb used MiXCR to reprocess the 5' RACE reads, holding one entry per CDR3 protein. Here the sample spans 1.5 million or so distinct CDR3 sequences, roughly two fifths being singletons. Every donor provided around 9.5 milliliters of peripheral blood. Germline assignment: CDR1 ENHRY and CDR2 SYGVKD. CDR3 length equals 16 residues. The V segment lost 3 bases and the J segment 1 base; nucleotides outside the gene matches: 9. This clonotype has at least ten counts. Its antigen is as yet unknown. The sequence derives from a woman aged 18-29 years in good health. J is TRBJ2-7 and V is TRBV10-3; TRBD1 aligns across 7 bases. The sequencing input was blood. DNA for the CDR3: TGTGCCATCAGTGACCAGACAGGGCAGTGGTCCTACGAGCAGTACTTC. Its protein is CAISDQTGQWSYEQYF.